Below are 30 T cell receptor beta chains sequenced from a single sample in a study of shared clonotypes between healthy human individuals. Using immunoSEQ multiplex PCR, the repertoire was profiled, and TCRdb retains in-frame clones only, with some absent. The data show fewer than 3 million clones, roughly 92% seen once. Sequencing used naive CD4+ T cells from PBMCs. Regarding subset: CD45RA+ positively selected. Receptors originate from a man aged 18 to 29 in good health. Some clones in this sample may be carry-over from other donors' samples.

This clone was recorded once. The same CDR3 arises from other DNA sequences in this sample as well. The chain has TRBV7-9 and TRBJ2-1, with a tentative D call TRBD2 (6 bases). Trimming took 1 base from V and 4 from J, leaving 14 bases between them. In germline, CDR1 is SEHNR, CDR2 FQNEAQ (reference sequence). This CDR3 has 16 residues. The CDR3 DNA reads TGTGCCAGCAGCTTAGGGTCTGGCGGGGCTTACAATGAGCAGTTCTTC. It codes for CASSLGSGGAYNEQFF. Complete variable domain (other parts from reference TRBV7-9 and TRBJ2-1): DTGVSQNPRHKITKRGQNVTFRCDPISEHNRLYWYRQTLGQGPEFLTYFQNEAQLEKSRLLSDRFSAERPKGSFSTLEIQRTEQGDSAMYLCASSLGSGGAYNEQFFGPGTRLTVL.

The rearrangement links TRBV5-6 to TRBJ2-3; TRBD1 is a possible D gene (6 bases). Looked up from germline, CDR1 is SGHDT and CDR2 is YYEEEE. There are 15 residues in the CDR3. V lost 2 bases, J lost 5 bases, and 15 bases lay in between. The CDR3 protein is CASSLLSRGGDTQYF. The CDR3 DNA is TGTGCCAGCAGCTTATTATCCAGGGGTGGAGATACGCAGTATTTT.

CDR3 bases: TGCAGCGTCGAGGGACAGTCTGAGACTGAAGCTTTCTTT. This translates into CSVEGQSETEAFF. The genes are TRBV29-1 and TRBJ1-1, with 7 bases fitting TRBD1. In germline, CDR1 is SQVTM, CDR2 ANQGSEA. Germline trimming cut 6 bases from V and 5 bases from J; bases unmatched to any gene: 9. The CDR3 has 13 amino acids.

Comments on this clone: The identical CDR3 is also encoded by other nucleotide sequences in the sample. This chain uses TRBV2 with TRBJ1-3, with 7 bases matching TRBD1. Germline V lookup: CDR1 SNHLY, CDR2 FYNNEI. This CDR3 spans 13 amino acids. V was clipped by 5 bases and J by 3 bases; unmatched bases: 1. Here the CDR3 DNA reads TGTGCCAGCAGTCGGGACAGTGGAAACACCATATATTTT. This codes for CASSRDSGNTIYF.

This clone was picked up one time. V is TRBV5-5 and J is TRBJ2-7; 12 bases line up with TRBD2. With V trimmed by 4 bases and J by 3 bases, 8 bases remained unmatched. Germline V lookup: CDR1 SGHKS, CDR2 YYEKEE (reference sequence). The CDR3 consists of 16 residues. CDR3 protein: CASSPTGTSGHYEQYF. The DNA for the CDR3 is TGTGCCAGCAGCCCTACGGGGACTAGCGGGCACTACGAGCAGTACTTC.

Here the CDR3 reads CASSLFVAGVYNEQFF. DNA of the CDR3: TGCGCCAGCAGCTTGTTTGTAGCGGGGGTTTACAATGAGCAGTTCTTC. J is TRBJ2-1 and V is TRBV5-1; 9 bases match TRBD2. The V and J ends lost 1 base and 4 bases, in that order; junction bases with no gene match: 6. The V gene's germline CDR1 is SGHRS and CDR2 YFSETQ. CDR3 length equals 16 residues. Together with reference TRBV5-1 and TRBJ2-1, the CDR3 gives the full variable domain: KAGVTQTPRYLIKTRGQQVTLSCSPISGHRSVSWYQQTPGQGLQFLFEYFSETQRNKGNFPGRFSGRQFSNSRSEMNVSTLELGDSALYLCASSLFVAGVYNEQFFGPGTRLTVL.

The chain joins TRBV6-6 to TRBJ2-1; D is unresolved. The V and J ends lost 2 bases and 0 bases respectively, with 5 bases between them. Germline CDR1 MNHNY, CDR2 SVGAGI (reference sequence). The CDR3 length is 14 residues. The CDR3 DNA follows: TGTGCCAGCAGTTACAGGACCTCCTACAATGAGCAGTTCTTC. This sequence encodes CASSYRTSYNEQFF.

The chain carries TRBV15 and TRBJ2-2, with TRBD2 matching over 10 bases. The germline CDR1 and CDR2 sequences are LNHNV and YYDKDF (reference sequence). The CDR3 extends over 17 amino acids. Germline trimming cut 0 bases from V and 5 bases from J; bases unmatched to any gene: 6. CDR3 DNA sequence: TGTGCCACCAGCAGAGAATGGGCTAGCGGGAGAACCGGGGAGCTGTTTTTT. This translates into CATSREWASGRTGELFF.

This clone was seen once. The CDR3 is CASRASGQHTEAFF. The CDR3 nucleotides read TGTGCCAGCAGAGCTTCAGGCCAACATACTGAAGCTTTCTTT. The chain recombines TRBV25-1 with TRBJ1-1; D gene unclear. V lost 6 bases and J lost 5, with 16 bases in between. This CDR3 is 14 amino acids long. Per germline, CDR1 MGHDK and CDR2 SYGVNS.

The V call is TRBV5-4, the J call TRBJ2-7; 9 bases are shared with TRBD2. Germline CDR1 reads SGHNT; CDR2 reads YYREEE (reference sequence). V shed 0 bases, J shed 4 bases, and the junction held 11 bases outside the gene matches. This CDR3 comprises 17 residues. The DNA of the CDR3 is TGTGCCAGCAGCTTGGGTCCGGGGACTAGCTTAGAATACGAGCAGTACTTC. Amino acids: CASSLGPGTSLEYEQYF.

V and J are TRBV4-1 and TRBJ2-7; TRBD2 aligns across 11 bases. This CDR3 has 18 amino acids. Germline loops: CDR1 MGHRA, CDR2 YSYEKL. V lost 3 bases, J lost 5 bases, and 15 bases stayed unmatched. The CDR3 DNA sequence: TGCGCCAGCAGCCACTGGCTAGCGGGAGGAGGTTCAAGGAACGAGCAGTACTTC. As protein: CASSHWLAGGGSRNEQYF.

This clone has just one count. The V and J genes are TRBV5-4 and TRBJ2-3; D is undetermined. The CDR3 contains 12 residues. Looked up from germline, CDR1 is SGHNT and CDR2 is YYREEE (reference sequence). V was cut by 5 bases and J by 6 bases, with 10 bases left in between. The CDR3 is CASSRSRDTQYF. DNA for the CDR3: TGTGCCAGCAGTAGGAGCCGGGATACGCAGTATTTT.

V is TRBV29-1 and J is TRBJ1-1; TRBD1 agrees at 8 bases. Germline V gives CDR1 SQVTM, CDR2 ANQGSEA. J gave up 11 bases and V 7 bases, and 18 bases lay outside the gene matches. This CDR3 region has 14 residues. CDR3 DNA: TGCAGCGCGACCAAAATAACGGACAGGGCGGAGGCTTTCTTT. Its translation: CSATKITDRAEAFF.

This chain links TRBV9 with TRBJ1-3, with 7 bases identical to TRBD1. The trim removed 4 bases at V and 5 bases at J, leaving 9 bases unmatched. The CDR3 contains 15 residues. In germline, CDR1 is SGDLS, CDR2 YYNGEE. The DNA of the CDR3 is TGTGCCAGCAGCACCTCAGGACAGGAAAGAAACACCATATATTTT. Translating gives CASSTSGQERNTIYF. Filled out from reference TRBV9 and TRBJ1-3, the complete variable domain reads DSGVTQTPKHLITATGQRVTLRCSPRSGDLSVYWYQQSLDQGLQFLIQYYNGEERAKGNILERFSAQQFPDLHSELNLSSLELGDSALYFCASSTSGQERNTIYFGEGSWLTVV.

The rearrangement joins TRBV27 to TRBJ1-6; D is unresolved. Trimming removed 5 bases from V and 4 bases from J, with 12 bases in between. There are 15 residues in the CDR3. Per the germline V gene, CDR1 is MNHEY and CDR2 is SMNVEV (reference sequence). CDR3 loop: CASSPLANYNSPLHF. The CDR3 bases are TGTGCCAGCAGTCCGCTGGCCAATTATAATTCACCCCTCCACTTT.

This clone was observed a few times. The sample holds other DNA sequences that translate to the same CDR3. The chain is built from TRBV20-1 and TRBJ1-1; no clear D gene. Trimming took off 0 bases at V and 5 bases at J, with 4 bases between the two ends. CDR1 and CDR2 (germline): DFQATT, SNEGSKA (reference sequence). The length of the CDR3 is 11 residues. The CDR3 region is CSARDLTEAFF. In DNA form, the CDR3 reads TGCAGTGCTAGAGATCTGACTGAAGCTTTCTTT.

V gene TRBV19 combines with J gene TRBJ2-2; D may be TRBD1 (6 bases). The CDR3 extends over 14 amino acids. The germline CDR1 and CDR2 sequences are LNHDA and SQIVND (reference sequence). Trimming pared 8 bases from V and 5 bases from J, leaving 15 bases between. The CDR3 sequence is CASREGVPTGELFF. CDR3 DNA: TGTGCCAGTCGTGAGGGGGTGCCGACCGGGGAGCTGTTTTTT.

The chain couples TRBV27 to TRBJ2-7, with 10 bases that match TRBD2. J gave up 0 bases and V 6 bases, and 5 bases lay outside the gene matches. CDR1 MNHEY and CDR2 SMNVEV come from the germline V gene (reference sequence). This CDR3 has 15 amino acids. Here the CDR3 DNA reads TGTGCCAGCAGCCTGGGACTAGCGATCTCCTACGAGCAGTACTTC. Translated: CASSLGLAISYEQYF.

Comment on this clone: This CDR3 is also generated by other DNA sequences in the sample. V gene TRBV10-3 combines with J gene TRBJ2-5; tentative D call: TRBD2 (6 bases). This CDR3 comprises 14 residues. The germline V gene encodes CDR1 ENHRY and CDR2 SYGVKD. Trimming removed 0 bases at V and 5 bases at J, with 10 bases between. Here the CDR3 reads CAISESAGRETQYF. The CDR3 nucleotides read TGTGCCATCAGTGAGTCAGCAGGGAGGGAGACCCAGTACTTC.

The chain employs TRBV29-1 and TRBJ2-1, with TRBD2 matching over 7 bases. This CDR3 is 12 amino acids long. Germline CDR1 SQVTM, CDR2 ANQGSEA. With 8 bases clipped from V and 6 bases from J, the junction kept 7 bases outside the gene matches. CDR3 in DNA: TGCAGCACGAAGGGAGGGTTCAATGAGCAGTTCTTC. Encoded protein: CSTKGGFNEQFF.

J is TRBJ2-1 and V is TRBV7-2, with D possibly TRBD2 on 7 matching bases. This CDR3 comprises 14 residues. V was cut by 3 bases and J by 7 bases, with 13 bases left in between. Germline CDR1 and CDR2: SGHTA and FQGNSA. The CDR3 protein is CASSFGGGGNEQFF. The CDR3 DNA reads TGTGCCAGCAGCTTCGGAGGGGGGGGAAATGAGCAGTTCTTC.

The chain joins TRBV7-2 to TRBJ2-3; TRBD2 matches 7 bases. The trim removed 0 bases at V and 0 bases at J, leaving 6 bases unmatched. Per germline, CDR1 SGHTA and CDR2 FQGNSA. The CDR3 sequence is 17 residues long. The CDR3 protein is CASSLAGGRPSTDTQYF. The CDR3 DNA follows: TGTGCCAGCAGCTTAGCGGGCGGGAGACCTAGCACAGATACGCAGTATTTT.

The chain links TRBV7-7 to TRBJ2-3, with 13 bases that match TRBD2. V shed 5 bases and J 1 base; nucleotides not matched to a gene: 3. The CDR3 loop spans 16 amino acids. Germline-derived CDR1 and CDR2 are SSHAT and FNYEAQ (reference sequence). CDR3 nucleotides: TGTGCCAGCAGCGTACTAGCGGGAGGGGGCACAGATACGCAGTATTTT. Its translation: CASSVLAGGGTDTQYF.

A word on this clone: Other DNA sequences in the sample encode the same CDR3. J is TRBJ2-5 and V is TRBV5-8; 7 nucleotides match TRBD1. Germline assignment: CDR1 SGHTS and CDR2 YDEGEE. The length of the CDR3 is 14 residues. V trimming: 4 bases; J trimming: 2 bases; junction bases outside the gene matches: 5. This CDR3 reads CASSPRTGQETQYF. CDR3 DNA: TGTGCCAGCAGCCCCAGGACAGGACAAGAGACCCAGTACTTC.

This chain connects TRBV28 to TRBJ2-2, with 14 bases aligning to TRBD2. Germline assignment: CDR1 MDHEN and CDR2 SYDVKM. J lost 3 bases, V lost 9 bases, and 9 bases had no gene match. The CDR3 has 17 amino acids. This chain's CDR3 is CASRNLGLAGDTGELFF. In DNA form, the CDR3 reads TGTGCCAGTCGAAATCTGGGACTAGCGGGGGACACCGGGGAGCTGTTTTTT.

This chain joins TRBV6-4 and TRBJ2-3; 9 nucleotides line up with TRBD2. The germline gives CDR1 MRHNA, CDR2 SNTAGT. This CDR3 is 16 amino acids long. V gave up 5 bases and J gave up 1 base; unmatched junction bases: 7. The CDR3 DNA reads as TGTGCCAGCAGTCCTACCCGCGGGGGGGGCACAGATACGCAGTATTTT. Translating gives CASSPTRGGGTDTQYF.

This sequence joins TRBV7-9 and TRBJ2-7, with D unresolved. Trimming left V 1 base short and J 6 bases short, with 10 bases between. Looked up from germline, CDR1 is SEHNR and CDR2 is FQNEAQ (reference sequence). The CDR3 covers 13 residues. In DNA form, the CDR3 reads TGTGCCAGCAGCTTAGAGGTAGGGCGCGAGCAGTACTTC. Translated, it gives CASSLEVGREQYF.

The chain has TRBV28 and TRBJ2-6; D unclear. There are 14 residues in the CDR3. V shed 2 bases and J shed 3 bases, with 5 bases lying between them. CDR1 is MDHEN, CDR2 SYDVKM, per germline. Here the CDR3 DNA reads TGTGCCAGCAGTTTAGGTCGTGGGGCCAACGTCCTGACTTTC. This codes for CASSLGRGANVLTF.

V usage is TRBV5-4 and J usage is TRBJ2-5; D is uncertain. This CDR3 region has 13 residues. V was cut by 2 bases and J by 5 bases, with 10 bases left in between. CDR1 SGHNT and CDR2 YYREEE come from the germline V gene (reference sequence). CDR3 region: CASSFSGSETQYF. The CDR3 DNA is TGTGCCAGCAGCTTTTCAGGTTCGGAGACCCAGTACTTC.

This sequence joins TRBV7-3 and TRBJ1-1; D not resolved. Trimming stripped 0 bases from V and 2 bases from J, with 10 bases between. Germline V gives CDR1 SGHTA, CDR2 FQGTGA. The CDR3 length is 15 residues. The CDR3 loop is CASSLTGDGNTEAFF. The DNA of the CDR3 is TGTGCCAGCAGCTTAACTGGTGACGGTAACACTGAAGCTTTCTTT. The variable domain in full, with the rest retrieved from reference TRBV7-3 and TRBJ1-1, is GAGVSQTPSNKVTEKGKYVELRCDPISGHTALYWYRQSLGQGPEFLIYFQGTGAADDSGLPNDRFFAVRPEGSVSTLKIQRTERGDSAVYLCASSLTGDGNTEAFFGQGTRLTVV.